This TCR beta chain derives from a study of low-dose radiotherapy and immunotherapy resistance in tumors. This clonotype was detected many times. The time point: before trial treatment. Ipilimumab, nivolumab, aspirin, low-dose cyclophosphamide and low-dose radiotherapy were administered to donors. This CDR3 contains 14 residues. Germline CDR1 is SEHNR and CDR2 is FQNEAQ (reference sequence). With 5 bases removed from V and 0 bases from J, the gap between germline ends came to 8 bases. Primers targeting TRAV and TRBV primed first-strand cDNA, covering alpha and beta chains. For amplifying TCRs, the PCR ran for approximately 18 cycles with Phusion, which was used together with a constant-region primer and the adapter on the V primers. TCRdb recomputed calls from the reads with MiXCR, one row per CDR3 protein. This table has around 83,000 distinct CDR3 sequences, about 19% appearing once.

The V call is TRBV7-9, the J call TRBJ1-5; a weak D match, TRBD1 (6 bases). The sample in question was PBMCs, obtained before treatment. The receptor was derived from a male donor with prostate cancer. The CDR3 DNA reads TGTGCCAGCAGCGGGGACACTAGCAATCAGCCCCAGCATTTT. It is translated as CASSGDTSNQPQHF.